This T cell receptor (beta chain) stems from a study of cytomegalovirus exposure and HLA in healthy donors. Use of 60 Vbeta and 13 Jbeta primers characterized the PCR. Sequencing used immunoSEQ multiplex PCR; TCRdb keeps in-frame clones, though not all of them. The table lists about 59,000 clones, approximately 80% of them singletons. Germline lookup yields CDR1 MNHEY and CDR2 SVGAGI. Trimming took 5 bases from V and 7 from J, leaving 17 bases between them. CDR3 length: 14 residues. Material for sequencing was PBMCs. The receptor's source is a human donor in good health. The chain combines TRBV6-5 with TRBJ1-2; tentative D call: TRBD1 (5 bases). In DNA, the CDR3 is TGTGCCAGCAGTCTACAGGACGGGTTATCTGGCTACACCTTC. It translates to CASSLQDGLSGYTF.